This TCR beta chain was recovered during a study of post-analysis software for immune sequencing data. As regards this clonotype: Its target is not known. The junction and the germline gene differ at one end; a read error may be behind it.

Findings of the study overall: Those samples that were prepared in the same batch co-clustered strongly by F measure. Patients used roughly five TRBV segments, including TRBV5-6, TRBV5-1 and TRBV20-1, more often than controls. The study found significantly lower normalized Chao1 diversity in multiple sclerosis patients than in controls.

CDR1 SGHDT and CDR2 YYEEEE come from the germline V gene. The length of the CDR3 is 13 residues. Unique molecular identifiers had been added to the TCR beta cDNA libraries. Input populations of about 0.85 to 11 million T cells gave rise to 500,000 or so cDNA molecules. TCRdb fed the PCR reads into MiXCR, producing one record per CDR3 protein. The sample has under 900,000 distinct CDR3 sequences, approximately 57% seen once. The TCR was taken from a girl aged 10 to 17 with multiple sclerosis. The chain employs TRBV5-6 and TRBJ2-7, with unresolved D. What was sequenced was blood. CDR3 in amino acids: CASSSGLRYGQYF. Written as DNA, the CDR3 is TGTGCCAGCAGCTCCGGATTAAGGTACGGGCAGTACTTC.